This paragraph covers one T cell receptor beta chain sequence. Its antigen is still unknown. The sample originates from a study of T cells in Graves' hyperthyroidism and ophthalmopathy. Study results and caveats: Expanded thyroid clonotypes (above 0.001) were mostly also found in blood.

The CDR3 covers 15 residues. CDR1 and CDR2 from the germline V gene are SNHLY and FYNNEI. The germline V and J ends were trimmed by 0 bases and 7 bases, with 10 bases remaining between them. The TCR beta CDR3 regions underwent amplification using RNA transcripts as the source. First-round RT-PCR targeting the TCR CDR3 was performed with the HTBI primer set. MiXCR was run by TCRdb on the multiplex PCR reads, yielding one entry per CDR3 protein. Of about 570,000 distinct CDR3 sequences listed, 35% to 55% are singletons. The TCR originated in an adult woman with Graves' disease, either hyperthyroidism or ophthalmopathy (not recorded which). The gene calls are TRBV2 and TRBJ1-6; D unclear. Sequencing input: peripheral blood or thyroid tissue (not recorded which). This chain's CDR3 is CASSEARRENSPLHF. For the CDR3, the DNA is TGTGCCAGCAGTGAAGCGCGGCGGGAGAATTCACCCCTCCACTTT.